The 10 T cell receptor beta chains in this list originate from one sample, sequenced in a study of shared clonotypes between healthy human individuals. Sequenced by immunoSEQ multiplex PCR; TCRdb stores in-frame clones only, minus some. The data contain some 2 million clones, around 96% of them seen just once; the ten biggest clones take up roughly 1.2%. CD45RO negativity and positive selection for CCR7 defined naive CD8 cells, a population that excluded terminally differentiated effector memory CD45RA+ cells. The sample consisted of naive CD8+ T cells sorted from blood. The receptors were sampled from a man aged 18 to 30 in good health.

Notes on this clone: The same CDR3 also results from other DNA sequences found in this sample. The chain recombines TRBV7-9 with TRBJ2-1; 12 nucleotides align to TRBD2. Germline V gene sequence: CDR1 SEHNR, CDR2 FQNEAQ (reference sequence). CDR3 length equals 15 residues. The junction had 1 base not matched to a gene; V was cut back by 1 base and J by 6 bases. DNA of the CDR3: TGTGCCAGCAGCTTAGGGACTAGCGGGACCAATGAGCAGTTCTTC. Translating it yields CASSLGTSGTNEQFF.

V and J are TRBV7-9 and TRBJ2-7; TRBD1 or TRBD2 may be the D gene (5 bases each). The V end was cut by 7 bases, the J end by 0 bases, with 10 bases between. This CDR3 contains 13 residues. Germline lookup yields CDR1 SEHNR and CDR2 FQNEAQ (reference sequence). CDR3 in amino acids: CASTGTPSYEQYF. The CDR3, as DNA: TGTGCCAGCACAGGGACCCCCTCCTACGAGCAGTACTTC.

This chain joins TRBV11-2 and TRBJ2-1, with 10 nucleotides matching TRBD2. Germline V gives CDR1 SGHAT, CDR2 FQNNGV. The CDR3 is made up of 14 amino acids. V was clipped by 8 bases and J by 10 bases; unmatched bases: 11. This CDR3 is CASSSAGGLGEQFF. The CDR3 DNA reads TGTGCCAGCTCCTCAGCGGGAGGGTTGGGAGAGCAGTTCTTC.

J is TRBJ1-2 and V is TRBV5-4, with 7 nucleotides matching TRBD1. CDR1 and CDR2 (germline): SGHNT, YYREEE (reference sequence). With V trimmed by 5 bases and J by 4 bases, 11 bases remained unmatched. This CDR3 has 15 residues. CDR3 sequence (DNA): TGTGCCAGCAGGGACTTAACGTCAGGGGGCTATGGCTACACCTTC. Translation gives CASRDLTSGGYGYTF.

The table lists this clone with a count of one. This chain connects TRBV28 to TRBJ2-5; 7 nucleotides align to TRBD2. The CDR3 runs to 13 residues. V lost 2 bases and J lost 9; bases outside the gene matches: 6. The germline CDR1 and CDR2 sequences are MDHEN and SYDVKM. Written as DNA, the CDR3 is TGTGCCAGCAGTTTAGAGGGACTATCGCCCCAGTACTTC. Its protein product is CASSLEGLSPQYF.

This sequence joins TRBV7-9 and TRBJ2-3, with TRBD1 as a possible D gene (5 bases). CDR3 length equals 15 residues. Germline-derived CDR1 and CDR2 are SEHNR and FQNEAQ (reference sequence). The ends were cut back, 1 base at V and 3 bases at J, with 11 bases in the middle. The CDR3 reads CASSLEEQGTDTQYF. DNA for the CDR3: TGTGCCAGCAGCTTAGAAGAGCAGGGTACAGATACGCAGTATTTT.

This clone has only one observation. This chain connects TRBV2 to TRBJ1-1; no clear D gene. The V end was cut by 4 bases, the J end by 0 bases, with 9 bases between. Germline V CDR1 and CDR2: SNHLY, FYNNEI. The CDR3 contains 14 residues. The CDR3 coding sequence is TGTGCCAGCAGTGTTGATCTCATGAACACTGAAGCTTTCTTT. It specifies CASSVDLMNTEAFF.

The V call is TRBV7-8, the J call TRBJ1-1, with D uncertain. V dropped 1 base and J dropped 3 bases, with 9 bases sitting between them. Germline CDR1 SGHVS, CDR2 FQNEAQ. This CDR3 comprises 14 residues. DNA for the CDR3: TGTGCCAGCAGCTTAGACACGAGATACACTGAAGCTTTCTTT. Encoded protein: CASSLDTRYTEAFF.

V and J are TRBV2 and TRBJ2-5, with D maybe TRBD1 (5 bases). V lost 2 bases to trimming and J lost 1 base, with 14 bases between them. Germline CDR1 and CDR2: SNHLY and FYNNEI. This CDR3 has 16 amino acids. CDR3: CASSEWAGRTQETQYF. Here the CDR3 DNA reads TGTGCCAGCAGTGAATGGGCAGGGCGCACCCAAGAGACCCAGTACTTC.

The rearrangement uses TRBV2 and TRBJ1-1; D remains unclear. This CDR3 is 11 amino acids long. The V gene lost 7 bases and the J gene lost 0 bases, with 3 bases spanning the gap. The V gene's germline CDR1 is SNHLY and CDR2 FYNNEI. CDR3 in amino acids: CASMMNTEAFF. CDR3 coding DNA: TGTGCCAGCATGATGAACACTGAAGCTTTCTTT.